The T cell receptor (beta chain) under discussion was sequenced for a study of OX40 agonist ivuxolimab in advanced cancers. The protocol was immunoSEQ multiplex PCR, while the TCRdb copy is restricted to in-frame clones and leaves out a portion. The top ten hold approximately 22% of the sample, which has some 40,000 clones, roughly 90% seen once. From germline, CDR1 is LNHDA and CDR2 SQIVND (reference sequence). There are 13 residues in the CDR3. Trimming left V 3 bases short and J 3 bases short, with 6 bases between. This rearrangement joins TRBV19 to TRBJ2-1; D not certain. The sequences come from CD4+ or CD8+ T cells sorted from blood, collected in a trial of the OX40 agonist ivuxolimab. The sequence came from an adult with an advanced solid tumor such as melanoma, head and neck, liver or kidney cancer. The CDR3 loop reads CASSISYYNEQFF. The DNA for the CDR3 is TGTGCCAGTAGTATCTCGTACTACAATGAGCAGTTCTTC.